The 29 T cell receptor beta chains below come from one sample, sequenced in a study of tumor-infiltrating lymphocytes in primary liver carcinoma. From unsorted bulk tissue weighing roughly 19-32 mg, DNA and RNA were co-extracted. TCR beta cDNA came from roughly 450 ng total RNA, primed with a constant-region primer. What produced the TCR beta libraries was three nested multiplex PCR rounds using slightly modified ARM-PCR. With TRBV1-TRBV30 forward primers and a C-beta reverse primer, the first two PCR rounds were run for approximately 9 cycles each. TCRdb re-called the multiplex PCR reads through MiXCR, storing one row per CDR3 protein. The sample contains around 88,000 distinct CDR3 sequences, around 68% of which appear only once. Sample: tumor-adjacent normal liver tissue. All receptors derive from a man aged 35 to 55 with primary liver carcinoma and hepatitis B virus infection.

The chain recombines TRBV10-3 with TRBJ2-3; 7 bases are a match to TRBD2. Per germline, CDR1 ENHRY and CDR2 SYGVKD. The CDR3 totals 17 residues. V lost 4 bases and J lost 5; bases outside the gene matches: 15. The CDR3 loop is CAISGSSWTCGRDTQYF. The CDR3 bases are TGTGCCATCAGTGGTTCTTCCTGGACTTGCGGGAGAGATACGCAGTATTTT.

Points on this clonotype: This may arise from a read error, as a much more abundant clone is one base away. The chain uses TRBV7-8 and TRBJ1-4; no clear D. Germline CDR1 is SGHVS and CDR2 is FQNEAQ. This CDR3 has 15 residues. CDR3 amino acids: CAGSLKYGGSGKLFF. The CDR3 nucleotides read TGTGCCGGCAGCTTAAAGTACGGAGGTTCAGGAAAACTGTTTTTT.

Details on this clonotype: Given a much more abundant clone one base away, this may be a read error. The chain recombines TRBV4-1 with TRBJ2-1, with D uncertain. This CDR3 is built from 16 residues. V was trimmed by 2 bases and J by 0 bases, leaving 11 bases between them. The germline CDR1 and CDR2 sequences are MGHRA and YSYEKL. The CDR3 nucleotides are TGCGCCAGCAGCCAAATAGCTAATATCTCCTACAATGAGCAGTTCTTC. It is translated as CASSQIANISYNEQFF.

To note about this clonotype: Being one base from a much bigger clone, this may be a read error. This CDR3 reads CVSSSSGTLQHF. CDR3 DNA sequence: TGTGTCAGCAGTTCCTCCGGGACCCTCCAGCATTTT. The chain uses TRBV28 and TRBJ1-5, with TRBD1 as a possible D gene (5 bases). The CDR3 runs 12 residues. CDR1 MDHEN and CDR2 SYDVKM come from the germline V gene.

For this clonotype: This could be a read error, since a much larger clone is one nucleotide away. The genes are TRBV5-6 and TRBJ2-7; D possibly corresponds to TRBD1 (6 bases). CDR3 length equals 16 residues. CDR1 and CDR2 from the germline V gene are SGHDT and YYEEEE. CDR3 sequence: CASSLAGTTYSYEQCF. The CDR3 DNA reads as TGTGCCAGCAGCTTGGCCGGGACAACCTACTCCTACGAGCAGTGCTTC.

Points on this clonotype: This may be a read error, as it is one base from a much larger clone. The rearrangement joins TRBV6-6 to TRBJ2-1; no clear D. The CDR3 runs 12 residues. Germline V CDR1 and CDR2: MNHNY, SVGAGI (reference sequence). Trimming cost V 6 bases and J 8 bases, with 11 bases left between them. The CDR3 DNA sequence: TGTGCCAGCAGATATTCTGCCCATGAGCAGTTCTTC. It specifies CASRYSAHEQFF.

This clonotype was counted a single time. At one of its ends the junction is not consistent with the germline gene, which may arise from a read error. The V and J genes are TRBV11-2 and TRBJ2-3; D remains unclear. The V gene's germline CDR1 is SGHAT and CDR2 FQNNGV. This CDR3 comprises 15 residues. CDR3 in amino acids: CASSREPSCTDMQYF. The DNA for the CDR3 is TGTGCCAGCAGCCGCGAGCCCTCATGCACAGATATGCAGTATTTT.

In the case of this clonotype: Relative to the germline gene, one junction end is altered; a read error may explain this. V usage is TRBV11-1 and J usage is TRBJ2-2, with D possibly being TRBD2 (6 bases). Germline values: CDR1 SGHAT, CDR2 FQDESV (reference sequence). The CDR3 length is 13 residues. The CDR3 here is CVSSLGLSRELFF. The CDR3 nucleotides are TGTGTCAGCAGCTTAGGACTATCCCGGGAGCTGTTTTTT.

In regard to this clonotype: This may stem from a read error, because a much larger clone lies one nucleotide away. The chain links TRBV6-2 or TRBV6-3 to TRBJ2-3; tentatively, D is TRBD1 or TRBD2 (6 bases each). The CDR3 has 18 amino acids. Trimming shortened V by 2 bases and J by 8 bases, and 26 bases separated the two germline ends. CDR1 and CDR2 (germline): MNHEY, SVGEGT. The CDR3 DNA follows: TGTGCCAGCAGTTACAGGGGGGTTGGAGTTCCTACACTTAGTACGCAGTATTTT. It encodes CASSYRGVGVPTLSTQYF.

The V call is TRBV12-3 or TRBV12-4, the J call TRBJ2-7, with D possibly matching TRBD2 (5 bases). Trimming stripped 8 bases from V and 1 base from J, with 15 bases between. The CDR3 spans 14 residues. CDR3 residues: CASYRTEASYEQYF. DNA of the CDR3: TGTGCCAGCTATAGGACTGAAGCTTCCTACGAGCAGTACTTC.

Note on this clonotype: Just one base apart from a much larger clone, this may be a read error. The J gene is TRBJ2-7, the V gene TRBV13, with a possible D match to TRBD1 (5 bases). This CDR3 is 15 amino acids long. Per the germline V gene, CDR1 is PRHDT and CDR2 is FYEKMQ (reference sequence). Trimming left V 5 bases short and J 5 bases short, with 19 bases between. CDR3 coding DNA: TGTGCCAGCAGCATCCTCAGGGCAAATTTCCACGAGCAGTACTTC. The encoded protein is CASSILRANFHEQYF.

This clonotype has ten or more counts. The chain uses TRBV12-3 or TRBV12-4 and TRBJ1-1, with 7 nucleotides matching TRBD1. The CDR3 sequence is 16 residues long. The junction had 15 bases not matched to a gene; V was cut back by 5 bases and J by 6 bases. This CDR3 reads CASSPYILTGSSEAFF. DNA for the CDR3: TGTGCCAGCAGTCCGTACATCCTGACAGGGAGCTCTGAAGCTTTCTTT.

This chain uses TRBV7-2 with TRBJ2-3; no reliable D call. The length of the CDR3 is 13 residues. CDR1 is SGHTA and CDR2 is FQGNSA in the germline V gene. Trimming took 2 bases from V and 6 from J, leaving 9 bases between them. The CDR3 reads CASSLSGMDTQYF. Written as DNA, the CDR3 is TGTGCCAGCAGCTTATCGGGTATGGATACGCAGTATTTT.

This clonotype was detected many times. This likely comes from a read error, as the CDR3 has no conserved phenylalanine or tryptophan at its end. The rearrangement links TRBV4-1 to TRBJ1-5; no reliable D call. The CDR3 covers 14 residues. The V gene lost 2 bases and the J gene lost 7 bases, with 12 bases spanning the gap. CDR1 is MGHRA, CDR2 YSYEKL, per germline. The CDR3 loop reads CASSQIGVWQPQHS. CDR3 sequence (DNA): TGCGCCAGCAGCCAAATTGGGGTTTGGCAGCCCCAGCATTCT.

This clonotype was detected only once. It is likely a read error, because the conserved phenylalanine at the end of the CDR3 is missing. This chain uses TRBV6-5 with TRBJ2-6; 8 bases line up with TRBD1. The germline CDR1 and CDR2 sequences are MNHEY and SVGAGI. The CDR3 has 18 amino acids. CDR3 loop: CASSLWTGMNAGANVLTL. The CDR3 DNA is TGTGCCAGCAGTCTTTGGACAGGGATGAACGCTGGTGCCAACGTCCTGACTTTA.

This clonotype was counted a single time. The rearrangement links TRBV28 to TRBJ2-7; D perhaps matches TRBD2 (5 bases). The CDR3 is made up of 13 amino acids. Per the germline V gene, CDR1 is MDHEN and CDR2 is SYDVKM. The ends were cut back, 10 bases at V and 0 bases at J, with 13 bases in the middle. In nucleotides, the CDR3 is TGTGCCAACCGTACCAGCGGCTCCTACGAGCAGTACTTC. This translates into CANRTSGSYEQYF.

Points on this clonotype: A much larger clone lies one base from this, so it may be a read error. This chain connects TRBV7-8 to TRBJ2-5; D possibly corresponds to TRBD2 (6 bases). V lost 1 base, J lost 7 bases, and 10 bases lay in between. Germline CDR1 reads SGHVS; CDR2 reads FQNEAQ. CDR3 length: 13 residues. The CDR3 DNA reads as TGTGCCAGCAGCTTAGGACTGGGGGGGACCCAGTACTTC. Translation gives CASSLGLGGTQYF.

This clonotype was detected only once. One junction end disagrees with the germline gene, perhaps due to a read error. V usage is TRBV11-1 and J usage is TRBJ2-1; 14 bases map to TRBD2. There are 17 residues in the CDR3. Germline V gene data show CDR1 as SGHAT and CDR2 as FQDESV (reference sequence). As DNA, the CDR3 is TGTGACAGCATCCTGGGACTAGCGGGAGAAGTTGACAATGAGCAGTCCTTC. Protein sequence: CDSILGLAGEVDNEQSF.

This chain links TRBV12-3 or TRBV12-4 with TRBJ2-7; 9 bases match TRBD2. V lost 8 bases, J lost 4 bases, and 12 bases stayed unmatched. CDR3 length equals 15 residues. CDR3 coding DNA: TGTGCCAGCGCCGAACCGGGACTAGCTTTTTACGAGCAGTACTTC. Its translation: CASAEPGLAFYEQYF.

The V and J genes are TRBV7-3 and TRBJ2-7; weak D call: TRBD2 (6 bases). The CDR3 spans 17 residues. Germline loops: CDR1 SGHTA, CDR2 FQGTGA. V lost 2 bases to trimming and J lost 0 bases, with 17 bases between them. CDR3 sequence reads: CASSLALGTLLSYEQYF. The CDR3 DNA is TGTGCCAGCAGCTTAGCGCTTGGGACTCTTCTCTCCTACGAGCAGTACTTC.

This chain connects TRBV4-1 to TRBJ2-7; TRBD2 is a possible D gene (5 bases). Germline-derived CDR1 and CDR2 are MGHRA and YSYEKL. The CDR3 loop spans 16 amino acids. Trimming stripped 3 bases from V and 4 bases from J, with 19 bases between. CDR3 loop: CASSHDPLAQTYEQYF. The CDR3 nucleotides are TGCGCCAGCAGCCATGATCCCCTAGCCCAGACGTACGAGCAGTACTTC.

This clonotype was counted a few times. A much larger clone lies one base from this, so it may be a read error. The gene calls are TRBV29-1 and TRBJ2-1; 10 bases align to TRBD1. Germline V lookup: CDR1 SQVTM, CDR2 ANQGSEA. The CDR3 length is 13 residues. V lost 8 bases and J lost 7; bases outside the gene matches: 8. The CDR3 loop is CSLPQGQGNEQFF. CDR3 nucleotide sequence: TGCAGCCTCCCCCAGGGACAGGGGAATGAGCAGTTCTTC.

As concerns this clonotype: Since no conserved phenylalanine or tryptophan closes the CDR3, a read error is the likely cause. The chain is built from TRBV3-1 and TRBJ2-1, with 7 bases matching TRBD2. The CDR3 spans 16 residues. J lost 6 bases, V lost 4 bases, and 12 bases had no gene match. The V gene's germline CDR1 is LGHDT and CDR2 YNNKEL (reference sequence). As DNA, the CDR3 is TGTGCCAGCAGCCCCCCCAGTGCGGGAGCTAGCAATGAGCAGTTCTTA. Translating it yields CASSPPSAGASNEQFL.

The genes are TRBV12-3 or TRBV12-4 and TRBJ2-7; D ambiguous. V was shortened by 1 base and J by 7 bases, with 8 bases between the two germline ends. This CDR3 spans 12 amino acids. CDR3 in amino acids: CASSLGDCEQYF. The CDR3 DNA sequence: TGTGCCAGCAGTTTAGGCGACTGTGAGCAGTACTTC.

A word on this clonotype: Given the absence of the conserved phenylalanine or tryptophan at the CDR3 end, a read error is likely. This chain uses TRBV6-5 with TRBJ2-6; 8 bases are a match to TRBD1. Germline CDR1 and CDR2: MNHEY and SVGAGI. The CDR3 loop spans 18 amino acids. The CDR3: CVSILWTGMEAGANVLTI. CDR3 nucleotide sequence: TGTGTCAGCATTCTTTGGACAGGGATGGAAGCTGGGGCCAACGTCCTGACTATC.

The sample holds one count of this clonotype. A single base separates this from a much larger clone, so it may be a read error. V and J are TRBV28 and TRBJ2-3, with D maybe TRBD1 (6 bases). Germline lookup yields CDR1 MDHEN and CDR2 SYDVKM. The CDR3 extends over 15 amino acids. CDR3 DNA sequence: TGTGCCAGCATCGATAGGGGGTGGGGCACAGATATGCAGTATTTT. It specifies CASIDRGWGTDMQYF.

The chain recombines TRBV11-2 with TRBJ1-6, with 8 bases identical to TRBD1. The CDR3 covers 14 residues. The V segment lost 4 bases and the J segment 9 bases; nucleotides outside the gene matches: 5. Germline-derived CDR1 and CDR2 are SGHAT and FQNNGV. CDR3 sequence (DNA): TGTGCCAGCAGCTCCGGACAGGGACGTTCACCCCTCCACTTT. Protein product: CASSSGQGRSPLHF.

This clonotype was recorded a few times. The junction departs from germline at one end; a sequencing error may be responsible. The V call is TRBV6-5, the J call TRBJ2-7; 7 nucleotides align to TRBD2. The length of the CDR3 is 14 residues. Germline CDR1 is MNHEY and CDR2 is SVGAGI. The CDR3 DNA sequence: TGTGTCAGCAGTTACCGGGAGGACCGGTACGAGCAGTACTTC. As protein: CVSSYREDRYEQYF.

This chain connects TRBV11-2 to TRBJ1-5, with D unclear. There are 14 residues in the CDR3. CDR1 is SGHAT, CDR2 FQNNGV, per germline. V was pared by 9 bases and J by 8 bases, with 20 bases between. The CDR3 DNA sequence: TGTGCCAGGAGCACCTGTCGGTTTCCCGAGCCCCAGCATTTT. It codes for CARSTCRFPEPQHF.